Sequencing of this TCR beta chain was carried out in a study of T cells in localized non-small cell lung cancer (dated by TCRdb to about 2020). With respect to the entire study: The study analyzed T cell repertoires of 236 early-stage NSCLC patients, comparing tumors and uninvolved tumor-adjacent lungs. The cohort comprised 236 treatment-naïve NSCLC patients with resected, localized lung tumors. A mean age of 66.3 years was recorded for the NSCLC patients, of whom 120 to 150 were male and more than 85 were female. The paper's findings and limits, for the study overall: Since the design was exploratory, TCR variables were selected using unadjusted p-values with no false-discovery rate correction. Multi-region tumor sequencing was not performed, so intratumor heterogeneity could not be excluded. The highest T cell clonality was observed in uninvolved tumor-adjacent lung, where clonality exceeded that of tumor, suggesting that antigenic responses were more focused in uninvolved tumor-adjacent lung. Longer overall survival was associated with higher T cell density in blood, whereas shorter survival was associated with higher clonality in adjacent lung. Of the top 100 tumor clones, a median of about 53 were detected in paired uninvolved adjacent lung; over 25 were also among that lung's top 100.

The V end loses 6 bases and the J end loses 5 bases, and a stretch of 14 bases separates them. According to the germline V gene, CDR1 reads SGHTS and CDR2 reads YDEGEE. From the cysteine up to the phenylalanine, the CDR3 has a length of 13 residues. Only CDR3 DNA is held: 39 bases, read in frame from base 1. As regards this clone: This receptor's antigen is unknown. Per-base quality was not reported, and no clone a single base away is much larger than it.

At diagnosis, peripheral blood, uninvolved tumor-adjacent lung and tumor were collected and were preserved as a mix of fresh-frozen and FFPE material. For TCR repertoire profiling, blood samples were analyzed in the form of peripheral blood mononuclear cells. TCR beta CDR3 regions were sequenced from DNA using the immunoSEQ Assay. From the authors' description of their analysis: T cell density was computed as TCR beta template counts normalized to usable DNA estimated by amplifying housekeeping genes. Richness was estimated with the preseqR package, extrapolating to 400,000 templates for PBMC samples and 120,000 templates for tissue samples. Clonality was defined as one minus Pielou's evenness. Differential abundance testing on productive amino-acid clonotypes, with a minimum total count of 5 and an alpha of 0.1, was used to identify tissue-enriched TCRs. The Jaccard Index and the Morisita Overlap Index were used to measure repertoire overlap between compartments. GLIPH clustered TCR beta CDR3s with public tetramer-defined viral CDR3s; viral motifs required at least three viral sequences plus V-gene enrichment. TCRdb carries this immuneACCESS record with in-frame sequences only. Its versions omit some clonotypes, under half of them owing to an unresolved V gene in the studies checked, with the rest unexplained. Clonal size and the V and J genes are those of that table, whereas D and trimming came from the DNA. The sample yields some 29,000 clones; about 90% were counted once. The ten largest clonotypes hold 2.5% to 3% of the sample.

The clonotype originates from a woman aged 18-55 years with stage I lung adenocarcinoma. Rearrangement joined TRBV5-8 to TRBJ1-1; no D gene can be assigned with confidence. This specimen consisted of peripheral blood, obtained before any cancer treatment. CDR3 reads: CASILSGGTEAFF. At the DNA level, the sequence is TGTGCCAGCATCCTCTCGGGAGGGACTGAAGCTTTCTTT.